Given below is one TCR beta chain in context. V was pared by 3 bases and J by 2 bases, with 7 bases of the junction left unmatched. CDR3 size: 15 residues. Germline-derived CDR1 and CDR2 are MDHEN and SYDVKM. Sequencing used immunoSEQ v3.0 at survey level. Produced via immunoSEQ multiplex PCR; TCRdb's table is partial and in-frame only. The sample shows about 36,000 clones, over 75% of them seen only once. This sample was included in a study of long-term antiretroviral therapy in people with HIV. Specimen: unsorted PBMCs, collected 0.6 years after starting antiretroviral therapy. This sequence joins TRBV28 and TRBJ2-7; 7 bases align to TRBD2. The source of this sequence is a man in his late teens or twenties with HIV. This CDR3 is CASSFSREGPYEQYF. DNA of the CDR3: TGTGCCAGCAGTTTTTCGAGGGAGGGCCCCTACGAGCAGTACTTC.